The T cell receptor (beta chain) described here comes from a study of radiotherapy plus CTLA-4 blockade in lung cancer. Study context: Objective responses emerged in around 18% of patients, and 31% attained disease control. The study, taken as a whole, reports: Increased serum interferon-beta after radiation also reportedly predicted response strongly. Clones derived from tumor TCRs expanded in blood after radiotherapy plus ipilimumab.

The V and J ends lost 7 bases and 3 bases respectively, with 5 bases between them. Germline V gene sequence: CDR1 MNHNS, CDR2 SASEGT. The CDR3 has 11 residues. In regard to this clone: No antigen is known for it.

Focal radiation plus CTLA-4 blockade with ipilimumab was administered to patients who had chemo-refractory metastatic non-small-cell lung cancer. Libraries were prepared by immunoSEQ multiplex PCR; TCRdb keeps only in-frame clonotypes and omits some of them. The table lists fewer than 75,000 clones, over 75% of them singletons. The source was peripheral blood, collected from a patient treated with radiotherapy plus ipilimumab. The chain joins TRBV6-1 to TRBJ2-3; D unresolved. The clonotype originates from a human donor with non-small cell lung cancer that progressed on radiotherapy plus ipilimumab. The CDR3 DNA sequence: TGTGCCAGCACAGAGACAGATACGCAGTATTTT. Its translation: CASTETDTQYF.